The T cell receptor beta chain under discussion was sequenced for a study of T-cell memory formation after mild COVID-19. At the level of the study: In these data, TCR clusters were largely donor specific. Whole-study findings and limits: Mainly CM and EM harbored the contracting CD4+ clones; mainly EMRA harbored the CD8+ ones. Clones contracting day 15 to 85 were balanced CD4/CD8; later expanders leaned CD4+.

Germline V gene data show CDR1 as LGHDT and CDR2 as YNNKEL (reference sequence). V shed 4 bases and J 5 bases; nucleotides not matched to a gene: 5. This CDR3 is built from 15 residues. TCR alpha and TCR beta cDNA libraries carrying sample barcodes and UMIs came from 5'RACE with constant-segment primers. One entry per CDR3 protein results from TCRdb running MiXCR on the 5' RACE reads. The data show 65,000 to 90,000 distinct CDR3 sequences, about 13% seen once. Worth noting for this clonotype: The antigen is not known.

The specimen sequenced was PBMCs or a T cell subset sorted from them (not recorded which). The chain employs TRBV3-1 and TRBJ2-3; TRBD1 matches 11 bases. The TCR originated in a young man who had mild COVID-19 (a few samples of this study predate the infection). Cell type and time point are not known. The CDR3 loop is CASSPPGTGGDTQYF. The CDR3 DNA sequence: TGTGCCAGCAGCCCCCCCGGGACAGGGGGAGATACGCAGTATTTT.